These T cell receptor beta chains were read from a single sample in a study of blood T cell repertoires in COVID-19. TCRdb keeps only in-frame clones here, not all; method: immunoSEQ multiplex PCR. The sample yields 200,000 to 250,000 clones, about 85% seen once. Sequences were obtained from PBMCs or T cells enriched from blood (not recorded which). Receptors originate from a man aged 25 to 40 who had recovered from COVID-19. Each CDR3 is given with its conserved first and last residue. The order of the fields is clone size, V gene, J gene, D gene, CDR3 protein. The D gene is left open where the match is weak. Only part of the rows carry a size: once, few, many, or a class if the clone is expanded.

clone_size: NA; v_call: TRBV28; j_call: TRBJ2-3; d_call: NA; cdr3_aa: CASSLMAGSDTQYF
clone_size: NA; v_call: TRBV5-1; j_call: TRBJ2-2; d_call: NA; cdr3_aa: CASSPSGNTGELFF
clone_size: NA; v_call: TRBV3-1/TRBV3-2; j_call: TRBJ2-7; d_call: TRBD2; cdr3_aa: CASSPGGLAGGVQYF
clone_size: few; v_call: TRBV5-1; j_call: TRBJ1-2; d_call: NA; cdr3_aa: CASSLVWGGKGNYGYTF
clone_size: NA; v_call: TRBV5-1; j_call: TRBJ2-6; d_call: TRBD1; cdr3_aa: CASSLVAGGASGANVLTF
clone_size: NA; v_call: TRBV11-3; j_call: TRBJ2-5; d_call: NA; cdr3_aa: CASSDRRGRERETQYF
clone_size: NA; v_call: TRBV6-6; j_call: TRBJ2-5; d_call: TRBD1; cdr3_aa: CASSRRGTGGTETQYF
clone_size: NA; v_call: TRBV19; j_call: TRBJ1-2; d_call: NA; cdr3_aa: CASSYRQIHGYTF
clone_size: NA; v_call: TRBV7-8; j_call: TRBJ2-7; d_call: TRBD2; cdr3_aa: CASSLGGLAGDPEQYF
clone_size: NA; v_call: TRBV5-6; j_call: TRBJ2-7; d_call: NA; cdr3_aa: CASSLDQGYEQYF
clone_size: NA; v_call: TRBV3-1/TRBV3-2; j_call: TRBJ2-7; d_call: TRBD2; cdr3_aa: CASSLGLAGGAYEQYF
clone_size: NA; v_call: TRBV28; j_call: TRBJ2-3; d_call: TRBD2; cdr3_aa: CASTISGRSTDTQYF
clone_size: NA; v_call: TRBV2; j_call: TRBJ1-2; d_call: TRBD1; cdr3_aa: CASSVRQGADGYTF
clone_size: NA; v_call: TRBV19; j_call: TRBJ1-5; d_call: TRBD1; cdr3_aa: CASSPSGTVSNQPQHF
clone_size: NA; v_call: TRBV7-2; j_call: TRBJ2-1; d_call: NA; cdr3_aa: CASSLAGPPGSGTYNEQFF
clone_size: NA; v_call: TRBV7-2; j_call: TRBJ2-3; d_call: TRBD1; cdr3_aa: CASSWDRGTDTQYF
clone_size: NA; v_call: TRBV5-6; j_call: TRBJ2-7; d_call: NA; cdr3_aa: CASSLAGHYEQYF
clone_size: once; v_call: TRBV7-7; j_call: TRBJ2-5; d_call: TRBD2; cdr3_aa: CASSSGLAGGETQYF
clone_size: once; v_call: TRBV4-2; j_call: TRBJ2-7; d_call: TRBD2; cdr3_aa: CASSFTSGTYEQYF
clone_size: NA; v_call: TRBV9; j_call: TRBJ1-2; d_call: NA; cdr3_aa: CASSDGGGLGYGYTF
clone_size: NA; v_call: TRBV7-2; j_call: TRBJ2-3; d_call: NA; cdr3_aa: CASSSFPSQRDTQYF
clone_size: NA; v_call: TRBV5-1; j_call: TRBJ2-7; d_call: TRBD2; cdr3_aa: CASRSRTSGGSSYEQYF
clone_size: NA; v_call: TRBV18; j_call: TRBJ2-7; d_call: NA; cdr3_aa: CASSPIILEGAYEQYF
clone_size: NA; v_call: TRBV28; j_call: TRBJ1-1; d_call: TRBD1; cdr3_aa: CASSTSGTGVREAFF
clone_size: once; v_call: TRBV30; j_call: TRBJ1-2; d_call: NA; cdr3_aa: CAWSPREHGYTF
clone_size: NA; v_call: TRBV19; j_call: TRBJ2-3; d_call: NA; cdr3_aa: CASSLDYTDTQYF
clone_size: NA; v_call: TRBV7-9; j_call: TRBJ1-2; d_call: TRBD1; cdr3_aa: CASSLAGTGGLWGYTF
clone_size: NA; v_call: TRBV2; j_call: TRBJ1-5; d_call: NA; cdr3_aa: CASSEQRKTGQPQHF
clone_size: NA; v_call: TRBV6-5; j_call: TRBJ2-7; d_call: NA; cdr3_aa: CASSWDKSYEQYF
clone_size: NA; v_call: TRBV7-8; j_call: TRBJ2-7; d_call: TRBD1; cdr3_aa: CASSLGGTGGTYEQYF
clone_size: NA; v_call: TRBV30; j_call: TRBJ2-1; d_call: TRBD2; cdr3_aa: CAWSGREGSYNEQFF
clone_size: NA; v_call: TRBV27; j_call: TRBJ2-7; d_call: TRBD1; cdr3_aa: CASRAGGQEQYF
clone_size: NA; v_call: TRBV7-8; j_call: TRBJ1-2; d_call: NA; cdr3_aa: CASSLNLQGESGYTF
clone_size: NA; v_call: TRBV4-3; j_call: TRBJ2-2; d_call: TRBD1; cdr3_aa: CASSQDRLRRGPGELFF
clone_size: NA; v_call: TRBV10-3; j_call: TRBJ1-1; d_call: NA; cdr3_aa: CAISQQANTEAFF
clone_size: NA; v_call: TRBV6-1; j_call: TRBJ1-3; d_call: TRBD1; cdr3_aa: CASSEMKGTAGNTIYF
clone_size: NA; v_call: TRBV10-3; j_call: TRBJ1-5; d_call: TRBD1; cdr3_aa: CAISESPGQGGNQPQHF
clone_size: once; v_call: TRBV29-1; j_call: TRBJ2-7; d_call: NA; cdr3_aa: CSVEAGDSGIYEQYF
clone_size: NA; v_call: TRBV6-5; j_call: TRBJ1-1; d_call: TRBD1; cdr3_aa: CASPPDRERAFF
clone_size: NA; v_call: TRBV28; j_call: TRBJ1-2; d_call: TRBD1; cdr3_aa: CATRTGRGYTF
clone_size: NA; v_call: TRBV4-1; j_call: TRBJ2-7; d_call: TRBD2; cdr3_aa: CASIDTGTSGIYEQYF
clone_size: NA; v_call: TRBV5-1; j_call: TRBJ2-3; d_call: TRBD1; cdr3_aa: CASSGQGTTDTQYF
clone_size: few; v_call: TRBV5-1; j_call: TRBJ2-2; d_call: TRBD2; cdr3_aa: CASSLGDYLGTGELFF
clone_size: NA; v_call: TRBV13; j_call: TRBJ2-7; d_call: NA; cdr3_aa: CASSSGEEQYF
clone_size: NA; v_call: TRBV24-1; j_call: TRBJ2-2; d_call: NA; cdr3_aa: CATSVGGANTGELFF
clone_size: NA; v_call: TRBV6-1; j_call: TRBJ1-5; d_call: NA; cdr3_aa: CASSEISMAGGQPQHF
clone_size: NA; v_call: TRBV9; j_call: TRBJ1-1; d_call: NA; cdr3_aa: CASSVDGSGGTEAFF
clone_size: NA; v_call: TRBV7-6; j_call: TRBJ2-7; d_call: NA; cdr3_aa: CASSLSRGGLHEQYF
clone_size: NA; v_call: TRBV6-5; j_call: TRBJ2-5; d_call: NA; cdr3_aa: CASSYRGTETQYF
clone_size: NA; v_call: TRBV11-2; j_call: TRBJ2-1; d_call: TRBD2; cdr3_aa: CASRQIRTSGEGYYNEQFF
clone_size: once; v_call: TRBV24-1; j_call: TRBJ1-4; d_call: NA; cdr3_aa: CATQGEDEKLFF
clone_size: few; v_call: TRBV29-1; j_call: TRBJ1-2; d_call: NA; cdr3_aa: CSVTPRGRDPFFTF
clone_size: NA; v_call: TRBV6-2/TRBV6-3; j_call: TRBJ1-4; d_call: NA; cdr3_aa: CASSLIQDFNEKLFF
clone_size: NA; v_call: TRBV2; j_call: TRBJ1-4; d_call: TRBD1; cdr3_aa: CASSSRQGGEKLFF